This T cell receptor beta chain was identified during a study of early stage breast cancer tumors. Study context: Most invasive tumors, about 75% of the 16, were ER+/PR+/HER2-. Notes on the study in general: Blood repertoires resembled normal breast more than tumor.

Sufficient DNA from normal breast often required roughly 90-310 mg tissue. Libraries were prepared by immunoSEQ multiplex PCR; TCRdb keeps only in-frame clonotypes and omits some of them. The sample records thousands of clones, approximately 80% being singletons. The V end lost 6 bases, the J end lost 0 bases, and 12 bases lay between the germline ends. The CDR3 length is 14 residues. CDR1 and CDR2 from the germline V gene are LNHDA and SQIVND (reference sequence). Comment on this clone: Antigen specificity is unknown.

This sequence joins TRBV19 and TRBJ2-7; weak D call: TRBD2 (6 bases). The TCR was taken from a person between 55 and 69 years old with breast cancer. Sequencing was performed on normal breast tissue next to the tumor. The CDR3 region is CASRGTQSSYEQYF. In nucleotides, the CDR3 is TGTGCCAGTAGGGGGACTCAAAGCTCCTACGAGCAGTACTTC.